This T cell receptor (beta chain) was found in a study of beta chain features in type 1 diabetes. Across the study: Across every sample, around 98 million sorted cells were examined in total. Study-wide results and caveats: In type 1 diabetes patients, VDJ junctions had fewer insertions; deletions at these junctions were more frequent. No resolution was reached here on whether HLA type influences TCRB rearrangement. Moderate but significant shortening of TCRB CDR3s was recorded in all four CD4+ subsets from Type 1 diabetes patients.

Losses at the gene ends were 5 bases for V and 7 bases for J; bases not matched to a gene: 13. The germline V gene has CDR1 SGHNT and CDR2 YENEEA. This CDR3 spans 16 amino acids. Every isolated RNA sample was fully reverse transcribed, so sequencing captured expressed TCRB transcripts. The table came from immunoSEQ multiplex PCR; TCRdb's copy has only in-frame clones and leaves some out. The sample consists of about 300,000 clones, roughly 14% of them appearing once. Of note for this clone: Its target is not known.

Every sorted population was more than 95% pure. The origin of this receptor is a woman under 30 with type 1 diabetes. V is TRBV11-3 and J is TRBJ2-7, with 11 bases lining up with TRBD2. The sample taken for sequencing was naive CD4+ T cells from blood. This CDR3 reads CASSKMALAGAGEQYF. For the CDR3, the DNA is TGTGCCAGCAGCAAAATGGCACTAGCGGGAGCAGGAGAGCAGTACTTC.